These T cell receptor beta chains were read from a single sample in a study of T cells in Graves' hyperthyroidism and ophthalmopathy. TCRdb processed the multiplex PCR reads anew with MiXCR; each CDR3 protein has one entry. In the table there are roughly 500,000 distinct CDR3 sequences, roughly 45% of which are singletons. Sample: peripheral blood or thyroid tissue (not recorded which). All receptors come from an adult woman with Graves' disease, either hyperthyroidism or ophthalmopathy (not recorded which). CDR3s include the opening cysteine and the closing phenylalanine or tryptophan. A D gene is named only where the DNA matches it firmly. Only some rows state a clone size, as once, few, many or a class for expanded clones.

V gene: TRBV6-2/TRBV6-3
D gene: TRBD2
clone size: few
J gene: TRBJ2-7
CDR3 protein: CASRPELASYEQYF
CDR3 DNA: TGTGCCAGCAGGCCCGAACTAGCGTCCTACGAGCAGTACTTC

V gene: TRBV7-2
D gene: .
clone size: many
J gene: TRBJ1-2
CDR3 protein: CASSLDRLFSSGYTF
CDR3 DNA: TGTGCCAGCAGCTTAGATAGGTTGTTTTCATCTGGCTACACCTTC

V gene: TRBV20-1
D gene: TRBD1
clone size: .
J gene: TRBJ1-5
CDR3 protein: CSAEAGGYQPQHF
CDR3 DNA: TGCAGTGCCGAGGCAGGGGGGTATCAGCCCCAGCATTTT

V gene: TRBV10-2
D gene: TRBD2
clone size: .
J gene: TRBJ2-7
CDR3 protein: CASSELASGTYEQYF
CDR3 DNA: TGCGCCAGCAGTGAGCTGGCTAGCGGTACCTACGAGCAGTACTTC

V gene: TRBV7-2
D gene: .
clone size: once
J gene: TRBJ1-6
CDR3 protein: CASSNTGNSPLHF
CDR3 DNA: TGTGCCAGCAGCAACACGGGGAATTCACCCCTCCACTTT

V gene: TRBV7-2
D gene: TRBD1
clone size: many
J gene: TRBJ2-5
CDR3 protein: CASSSRMGTGGEETQYF
CDR3 DNA: TGTGCCAGCAGCTCACGTATGGGGACAGGGGGAGAAGAGACCCAGTACTTC

V gene: TRBV15
D gene: .
clone size: many
J gene: TRBJ1-2
CDR3 protein: CATSRGTDLAGYTF
CDR3 DNA: TGTGCCACCAGCAGAGGGACAGATTTGGCGGGCTACACCTTC

V gene: TRBV20-1
D gene: TRBD1
clone size: .
J gene: TRBJ2-7
CDR3 protein: CSAIRTGELYEQYF
CDR3 DNA: TGCAGTGCTATCCGGACAGGGGAGCTATACGAGCAGTACTTC

V gene: TRBV29-1
D gene: TRBD2
clone size: many
J gene: TRBJ2-5
CDR3 protein: CSVELGGQETQYF
CDR3 DNA: TGCAGCGTTGAACTCGGGGGGCAAGAGACCCAGTACTTC

V gene: TRBV11-2
D gene: .
clone size: many
J gene: TRBJ1-1
CDR3 protein: CASSLELGGTEAFF
CDR3 DNA: TGTGCCAGCAGCTTAGAACTGGGAGGAACTGAAGCTTTCTTT

V gene: TRBV10-3
D gene: TRBD1
clone size: many
J gene: TRBJ2-7
CDR3 protein: CAITPGQGYEQYF
CDR3 DNA: TGTGCCATCACCCCGGGACAGGGCTACGAGCAGTACTTC